What follows are 5 T cell receptor beta chains derived from one specimen sequenced in a study of blood T cell repertoires in COVID-19. Method: immunoSEQ multiplex PCR; TCRdb's copy keeps in-frame clones and lacks some. There are 91,000 or so clones in the sample; 87% occur only once, and 15% lies in the top ten. The specimen sequenced was peripheral blood. The receptors originated from a human donor in a cohort sampled during active COVID-19.

The rearrangement uses TRBV5-8 and TRBJ1-1; possible D gene TRBD1, 6 bases. In germline, CDR1 is SGHTS, CDR2 YDEGEE. The CDR3 runs 14 residues. V dropped 3 bases and J dropped 1 base, with 10 bases sitting between them. CDR3: CASSSKQGNTEAFF. CDR3 sequence (DNA): TGTGCCAGCAGCTCCAAACAGGGGAACACTGAAGCTTTCTTT.

V usage is TRBV28 and J usage is TRBJ1-2; TRBD1 matches 7 bases. V shed 6 bases and J 3 bases; nucleotides not matched to a gene: 7. This CDR3 is built from 14 residues. The V gene's germline CDR1 is MDHEN and CDR2 SYDVKM. CDR3 loop: CASSYRGDDYGYTF. CDR3 sequence (DNA): TGTGCCAGCAGCTACAGGGGCGACGACTATGGCTACACCTTC.

The V and J genes are TRBV19 and TRBJ1-1, with TRBD1 identical over 9 bases. The junction had 4 bases not matched to a gene; V was cut back by 3 bases and J by 5 bases. The germline V gene encodes CDR1 LNHDA and CDR2 SQIVND (reference sequence). The CDR3 is 14 amino acids. The CDR3 region is CASSIQTGGTEAFF. In nucleotides, the CDR3 is TGTGCCAGTAGTATCCAGACAGGGGGAACTGAAGCTTTCTTT.

The V call is TRBV5-1, the J call TRBJ2-2; 9 bases are shared with TRBD2. CDR3 size: 16 residues. Looked up from germline, CDR1 is SGHRS and CDR2 is YFSETQ. V lost 7 bases and J lost 8; bases outside the gene matches: 15. The CDR3 loop is CASGVDLAGVSGELFF. The CDR3 nucleotides are TGCGCCAGCGGAGTCGACTTAGCGGGAGTATCTGGGGAGCTGTTTTTT.

This clone was seen a handful of times. The rearrangement links TRBV18 to TRBJ2-7, with TRBD2 matching 13 bases. The CDR3 has 15 residues. Trimming cost V 2 bases and J 2 bases; bases outside gene matches: 0. Germline loops: CDR1 KGHSH, CDR2 LQKENI. CDR3 DNA sequence: TGTGCCAGCTCACCAGGGACTAGCGGGGCCTACGAGCAGTACTTC. This codes for CASSPGTSGAYEQYF.